The 24 T cell receptor beta chains below come from one sample, sequenced in a study of cytomegalovirus exposure and HLA in healthy donors. 60 Vbeta and 13 Jbeta primers were used in PCR. Sequenced by immunoSEQ multiplex PCR; TCRdb stores in-frame clones only, minus some. The sample consists of about 120,000 clones, roughly 70% of them appearing once. Material: PBMCs. These receptor sequences come from a woman aged 45-65 years in good health and CMV-seropositive.

V gene TRBV28 combines with J gene TRBJ2-7; TRBD2 is a possible D gene (6 bases). The ends were cut back, 6 bases at V and 7 bases at J, with 13 bases in the middle. Germline CDR1 and CDR2: MDHEN and SYDVKM. The CDR3 runs 12 residues. The CDR3 DNA reads TGTGCCAGCAGGGAGGGACCAGATGAGCAGTACTTC. Translating gives CASREGPDEQYF.

The chain employs TRBV28 and TRBJ2-3; 7 nucleotides align to TRBD2. CDR1 and CDR2 (germline): MDHEN, SYDVKM. The CDR3 sequence is 16 residues long. The ends lost 4 bases at V and 4 bases at J; junction bases unmatched: 11. The CDR3 loop is CASSSRTSLGPDTQYF. In DNA form, the CDR3 reads TGTGCCAGCAGTTCAAGGACTAGTTTGGGCCCAGATACGCAGTATTTT.

This clone showed up just a few times. The gene calls are TRBV10-2 and TRBJ2-5, with D tentatively TRBD2 (7 bases). The V gene's germline CDR1 is WSHSY and CDR2 SAAADI. The CDR3 spans 13 residues. V lost 3 bases, J lost 5 bases, and 10 bases lay in between. CDR3 in DNA: TGCGCCAGCAGTGACGGGGGGCGGGAGACCCAGTACTTC. Its translation: CASSDGGRETQYF.

The rearrangement joins TRBV15 to TRBJ1-1; D remains unclear. Germline V gene data show CDR1 as LNHNV and CDR2 as YYDKDF (reference sequence). Trimming pared 10 bases from V and 12 bases from J, leaving 18 bases between. The CDR3 runs 11 residues. The CDR3 coding sequence is TGTGCCAGCGGATCCGAGGGTCGGACTTTCTTT. Its protein product is CASGSEGRTFF.

This clone was observed once. The rearrangement links TRBV5-1 to TRBJ2-6; TRBD1 might be the D (5 bases). Germline CDR1 reads SGHRS; CDR2 reads YFSETQ. The CDR3 contains 15 residues. The V end was cut by 4 bases, the J end by 1 base, with 9 bases between. CDR3 nucleotides: TGCGCCAGCAGCCAAAGGGGTTCTGGGGCCAACGTCCTGACTTTC. Its protein is CASSQRGSGANVLTF.

This clone occurred once. Additional DNA sequences in this sample encode the identical CDR3. The chain carries TRBV19 and TRBJ2-5, with a weak D call TRBD1 (5 bases). V lost 5 bases, J lost 1 base, and 14 bases lay in between. Germline CDR1 reads LNHDA; CDR2 reads SQIVND (reference sequence). This CDR3 is built from 15 residues. The CDR3 DNA is TGTGCCAGTAGTCGAACAGGAAGCCTCCAAGAGACCCAGTACTTC. This translates into CASSRTGSLQETQYF.

This rearrangement joins TRBV20-1 to TRBJ1-1; no firm D call. The CDR3 runs 11 residues. Germline-derived CDR1 and CDR2 are DFQATT and SNEGSKA (reference sequence). The V and J ends lost 4 bases and 7 bases respectively, with 10 bases between them. CDR3 sequence reads: CSATTTFEAFF. The CDR3, as DNA: TGCAGTGCTACGACAACATTTGAAGCTTTCTTT.

The chain is built from TRBV30 and TRBJ1-6; D is possibly TRBD1 (6 bases). Germline V gene lookup returns CDR1 GTSNPN and CDR2 SVGIG (reference sequence). Trimming left V 2 bases short and J 0 bases short, with 11 bases between. This CDR3 has 16 residues. The CDR3 nucleotides read TGTGCCTGGAGTACAGGGATAAGCTCCTATAATTCACCCCTCCACTTT. Protein: CAWSTGISSYNSPLHF.

This chain connects TRBV29-1 to TRBJ1-4; 11 nucleotides line up with TRBD1. The CDR3 is 16 amino acids. Germline loops: CDR1 SQVTM, CDR2 ANQGSEA. The V and J ends lost 4 bases and 0 bases, in that order; junction bases with no gene match: 4. DNA for the CDR3: TGCAGCGTTGGAGGGACAGGGGGGTCAACTAATGAAAAACTGTTTTTT. Translation gives CSVGGTGGSTNEKLFF.

This chain links TRBV18 with TRBJ1-3; the D gene is possibly TRBD1 (6 bases). The germline V gene encodes CDR1 KGHSH and CDR2 LQKENI. Trimming stripped 1 base from V and 1 base from J, with 17 bases between. CDR3 length: 18 amino acids. CDR3 DNA sequence: TGTGCCAGCTCACCACTCGACGGACAGCTGGCGTCTGGAAACACCATATATTTT. This codes for CASSPLDGQLASGNTIYF.

The genes are TRBV29-1 and TRBJ2-3, with D possibly matching TRBD1 (5 bases). V was clipped by 4 bases and J by 1 base, with 15 bases between them. CDR1 and CDR2 (germline): SQVTM, ANQGSEA. The CDR3 is 15 amino acids. The CDR3 sequence: CSVAPDTLRTDTQYF. The CDR3 region has the DNA TGCAGCGTTGCGCCGGACACGCTTCGCACAGATACGCAGTATTTT.

The rearrangement uses TRBV18 and TRBJ1-3; 9 nucleotides match TRBD1. This CDR3 spans 17 amino acids. With V trimmed by 3 bases and J by 0 bases, 6 bases remained unmatched. Germline V gene lookup returns CDR1 KGHSH and CDR2 LQKENI. The CDR3 DNA is TGTGCCAGCTCACCGCGACAGGGGGACGACTCTGGAAACACCATATATTTT. Amino acids: CASSPRQGDDSGNTIYF.

The chain recombines TRBV27 with TRBJ2-1; 9 positions match TRBD1. This CDR3 comprises 16 residues. Germline CDR1 reads MNHEY; CDR2 reads SMNVEV (reference sequence). V lost 8 bases to trimming and J lost 3 bases; unmatched junction nucleotides: 11. This chain's CDR3 is CASHGQGMVFYNEQFF. CDR3 DNA: TGTGCCAGCCATGGACAGGGGATGGTTTTCTACAATGAGCAGTTCTTC.

The rearrangement joins TRBV5-1 to TRBJ2-7; D might be TRBD2 (5 bases). This CDR3 region has 18 residues. Germline CDR1 is SGHRS and CDR2 is YFSETQ. Trimming cost V 0 bases and J 0 bases, with 19 bases left between them. CDR3 sequence reads: CASSLVFSGYSSSYEQYF. In nucleotides, the CDR3 is TGCGCCAGCAGCTTGGTTTTCTCGGGGTACAGTAGCTCCTACGAGCAGTACTTC.

The rearrangement links TRBV10-3 to TRBJ1-1; D ambiguous. This CDR3 has 16 amino acids. The germline gives CDR1 ENHRY, CDR2 SYGVKD. Deletions cut 0 bases from V and 0 bases from J, with 11 bases between. CDR3 loop: CAISESLGPMNTEAFF. As DNA, the CDR3 is TGTGCCATCAGTGAGTCTCTTGGGCCAATGAACACTGAAGCTTTCTTT.

V gene TRBV4-3 combines with J gene TRBJ1-4; D is uncertain. The germline gives CDR1 LGHNA, CDR2 YSLEER. There are 15 residues in the CDR3. Trimming removed 4 bases at V and 7 bases at J, with 16 bases between. The CDR3 sequence: CASSRGLGDGEKLFF. CDR3 sequence (DNA): TGCGCCAGCAGCCGCGGCCTTGGCGACGGTGAAAAACTGTTTTTT.

The chain recombines TRBV7-2 with TRBJ1-5; D remains unclear. Per germline, CDR1 SGHTA and CDR2 FQGNSA. The CDR3 consists of 14 residues. Deletions cut 0 bases from V and 4 bases from J, with 7 bases between. CDR3 DNA: TGTGCCAGCAGCTTAGCCTCAGGTAATCAGCCCCAGCATTTT. Its protein product is CASSLASGNQPQHF.

This rearrangement joins TRBV5-1 to TRBJ1-1, with 7 bases aligning to TRBD1. There are 15 residues in the CDR3. V lost 4 bases and J lost 1; bases outside the gene matches: 7. Germline CDR1 reads SGHRS; CDR2 reads YFSETQ. The DNA of the CDR3 is TGCGCCAGCAGCCCGGGGGACAGTGCGAACACTGAAGCTTTCTTT. Translation: CASSPGDSANTEAFF.

This clone was picked up a small number of times. The chain couples TRBV7-3 to TRBJ2-1; a possible D gene is TRBD1 (8 bases). Trimming cost V 5 bases and J 7 bases, with 15 bases left between them. The germline V gene encodes CDR1 SGHTA and CDR2 FQGTGA. The CDR3 runs to 14 residues. The CDR3 bases are TGTGCCAGCAGCCGAGACAGGGGAGGGAATGAGCAGTTCTTC. Its protein product is CASSRDRGGNEQFF.

The rearrangement links TRBV27 to TRBJ2-1; D is unclear. V was cut by 6 bases and J by 0 bases, with 6 bases left in between. This CDR3 contains 13 residues. CDR1 and CDR2 (germline): MNHEY, SMNVEV (reference sequence). CDR3 DNA: TGTGCCAGCAGCCCAAACTCCTACAATGAGCAGTTCTTC. Translated: CASSPNSYNEQFF.

This clone came up once. One end of the junction does not line up with germline, which may come from a read error. The chain links TRBV18 to TRBJ1-1; possible D gene TRBD1, 5 bases. Germline lookup yields CDR1 KGHSH and CDR2 LQKENI. This CDR3 comprises 14 residues. CDR3: CASSPEAGNTEAFF. The CDR3 coding sequence is TGTGCCAGCTCACCAGAGGCAGGGAACACTGAAGCTTTCTTC.

This chain uses TRBV19 with TRBJ2-6; the D gene is possibly TRBD2 (5 bases). The CDR3 is 15 amino acids. V lost 3 bases, J lost 4 bases, and 10 bases lay in between. Germline V gene data show CDR1 as LNHDA and CDR2 as SQIVND (reference sequence). The CDR3 region has the DNA TGTGCCAGTAGTATGGACTCGGCCGGGGCCAACGTCCTGACTTTC. Amino acids: CASSMDSAGANVLTF.

The genes are TRBV27 and TRBJ1-1; 9 bases line up with TRBD1. After removal of 4 bases from V and 3 bases from J, the junction contained 3 bases not matched to a gene. The CDR3 is 14 amino acids. Germline V gives CDR1 MNHEY, CDR2 SMNVEV (reference sequence). The CDR3 sequence: CASSYTGGYTEAFF. Written as DNA, the CDR3 is TGTGCCAGCAGTTACACAGGGGGCTACACTGAAGCTTTCTTT.

This clone was seen just once. The gene calls are TRBV25-1 and TRBJ1-4; tentatively, D is TRBD1 (5 bases). Germline V gene lookup returns CDR1 MGHDK and CDR2 SYGVNS. Trimming removed 6 bases from V and 0 bases from J, with 11 bases in between. The CDR3 totals 15 residues. Written as DNA, the CDR3 is TGTGCCAGCAGCTGGGGGGTTACAACTAATGAAAAACTGTTTTTT. Its protein product is CASSWGVTTNEKLFF.